The rows below give T cell receptor beta chains drawn from one sample of a study of radiotherapy plus CTLA-4 blockade in lung cancer. Assay: immunoSEQ multiplex PCR; the TCRdb copy retains only in-frame clones and omits some. Here the sample spans roughly 57,000 clones, 82% being singletons. Sequencing was performed on peripheral blood, taken from a patient treated with radiotherapy plus ipilimumab. The receptors here all came from a human donor with non-small cell lung cancer whose response to radiotherapy plus ipilimumab could not be evaluated. CDR3s include the opening cysteine and the closing phenylalanine or tryptophan. D genes are given only for firm matches.

v_call,d_call,cdr3_aa
TRBV6-5,TRBD1,CASSARQGGFYEQYF
TRBV5-4,TRBD2,CASSSGLAGSYEQYF
TRBV10-3,TRBD2,CAIRMGLAGVYNEQFF
TRBV5-6,.,CASSLVDRNTEAFF
TRBV13,.,CASGQEPSYEQYF
TRBV11-2,TRBD2,CASSLEYLSAGGGGELFF
TRBV5-4,TRBD2,CASSQRAGGALGHEQYF
TRBV5-3,.,CARSPPPLRNSPFF
TRBV25-1,TRBD1,CASSESGTGDAHSYEQYF
TRBV21-1,.,CASRFALLHWHHQPQHF
TRBV4-1,TRBD2,CASSQIAGSTDTQYF
TRBV28,.,CASSPPEGRANYGYTF
TRBV6-5,TRBD1,CASSYQQGGYGYTF
TRBV5-1,.,CASSLGGQGQTLHF
TRBV19,.,CASIQGGRLGSDTQYF
TRBV11-2,TRBD1,CASSLGQGGNTIYF
TRBV29-1,TRBD1,CSVALTGDSFGYGYTF
TRBV28,TRBD1,CASSLRGYQETQYF
TRBV28,TRBD2,CASRVSSGRSYEQYF
TRBV7-9,.,CASLTVLAGYNEQFF
TRBV7-6,.,CASSLLSNTGELFF
TRBV14,.,CASSQESGNSPLHF
TRBV11-2,.,CASSLVPGEHNEQFF
TRBV9,.,CASSVLGNNEQFF
TRBV5-4,TRBD1,CASTTYRGPTDTQYF
TRBV30,.,CAWSVLKGTRGGAGELFF
TRBV6-4,.,CASSATPPRTATSTDTQYF
TRBV29-1,TRBD1,CSVDSDRGPYNEQFF
TRBV5-5,TRBD1,CASSLGGQSYGYTF
TRBV19,.,CASSMGQGGSYEQYF
TRBV2,.,CASSPQGPDTQYF
TRBV10-3,TRBD1,CAAADRGRGELFF
TRBV28,TRBD2,CASSRGGGDTQYF
TRBV6-5,TRBD2,CASSYPGTSGQQFF
TRBV2,.,CASSAPRALNTEAFF
TRBV18,TRBD1,CASSPWLGRGENYGYTF
TRBV5-1,TRBD2,CASTPTLTSGSTDTQYF
TRBV5-1,TRBD1,CASRPVTGGPQETQYF
TRBV15,TRBD1,CATSTKGQGNQPQHF
TRBV19,TRBD2,CASSRTSAYEQYF
TRBV19,.,CASRNALVAFF
TRBV5-6,.,CASSSLGQRNTGELFF
TRBV14,.,CASSQWGQGSYEQYF
TRBV10-3,.,CAISGADVGLNYGYTF
TRBV4-3,TRBD2,CASSQAGFDGLAGNEQFF
TRBV11-2,.,CASSLGRLQETQYF
TRBV18,.,CASSPPNRNGGEQYF
TRBV6-1,.,CASSLEQFQNTEAFF
TRBV28,.,CASAPPKGHSYEQYF